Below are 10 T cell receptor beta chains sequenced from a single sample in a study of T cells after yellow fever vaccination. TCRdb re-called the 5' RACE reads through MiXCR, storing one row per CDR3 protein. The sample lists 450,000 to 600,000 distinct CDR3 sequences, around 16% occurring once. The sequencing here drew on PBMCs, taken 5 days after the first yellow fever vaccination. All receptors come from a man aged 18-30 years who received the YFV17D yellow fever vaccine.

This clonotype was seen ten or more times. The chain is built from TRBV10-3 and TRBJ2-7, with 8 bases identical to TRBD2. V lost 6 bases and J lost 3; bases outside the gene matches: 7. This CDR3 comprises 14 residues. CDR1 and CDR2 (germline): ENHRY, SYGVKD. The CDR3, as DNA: TGTGCCATCAGGGGTAGCGGGACTATCTACGAGCAGTACTTC. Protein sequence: CAIRGSGTIYEQYF.

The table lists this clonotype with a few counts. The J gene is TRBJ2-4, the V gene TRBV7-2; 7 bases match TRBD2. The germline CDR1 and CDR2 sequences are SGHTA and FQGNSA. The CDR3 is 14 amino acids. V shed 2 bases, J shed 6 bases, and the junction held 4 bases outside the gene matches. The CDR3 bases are TGTGCCAGCAGCTTAACGGGGGAGGGAAACATTCAGTACTTC. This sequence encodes CASSLTGEGNIQYF.

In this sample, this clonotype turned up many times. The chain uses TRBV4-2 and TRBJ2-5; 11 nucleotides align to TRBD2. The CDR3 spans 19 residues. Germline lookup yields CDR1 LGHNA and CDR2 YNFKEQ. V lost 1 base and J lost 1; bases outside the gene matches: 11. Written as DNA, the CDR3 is TGTGCCAGCAGCCAAGGCTCCGGGACTAGCGGAGGATTCCAAGAGACCCAGTACTTC. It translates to CASSQGSGTSGGFQETQYF.

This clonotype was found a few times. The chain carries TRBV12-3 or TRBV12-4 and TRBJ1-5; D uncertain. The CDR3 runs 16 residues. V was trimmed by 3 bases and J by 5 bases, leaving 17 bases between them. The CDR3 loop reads CASSFFTGRSDQPQHF. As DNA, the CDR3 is TGTGCCAGCAGTTTTTTTACCGGACGGAGCGATCAGCCCCAGCATTTT.

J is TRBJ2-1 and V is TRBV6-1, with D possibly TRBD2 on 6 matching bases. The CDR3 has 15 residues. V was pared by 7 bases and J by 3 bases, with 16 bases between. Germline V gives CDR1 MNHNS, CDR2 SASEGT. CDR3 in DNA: TGTGCCAGCAAGTCCCGGGACTCGATCTACAATGAGCAGTTCTTC. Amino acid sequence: CASKSRDSIYNEQFF.

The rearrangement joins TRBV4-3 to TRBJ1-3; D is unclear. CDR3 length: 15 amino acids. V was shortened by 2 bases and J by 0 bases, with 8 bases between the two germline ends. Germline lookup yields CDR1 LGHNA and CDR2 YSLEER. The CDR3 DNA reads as TGCGCCAGCAGCCAATTTTGGGTCTCTGGAAACACCATATATTTT. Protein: CASSQFWVSGNTIYF.

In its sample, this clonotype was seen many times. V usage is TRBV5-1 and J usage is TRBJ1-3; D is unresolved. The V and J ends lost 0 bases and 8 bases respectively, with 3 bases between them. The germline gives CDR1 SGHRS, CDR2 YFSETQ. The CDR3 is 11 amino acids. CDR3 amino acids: CASSLDDTIYF. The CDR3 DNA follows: TGCGCCAGCAGCTTGGATGACACCATATATTTT.

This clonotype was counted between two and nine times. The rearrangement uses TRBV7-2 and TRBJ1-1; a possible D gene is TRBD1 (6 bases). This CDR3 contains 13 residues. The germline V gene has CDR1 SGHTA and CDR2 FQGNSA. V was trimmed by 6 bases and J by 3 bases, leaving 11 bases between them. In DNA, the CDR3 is TGTGCCAGCAGAATGGAGGGGGACACTGAAGCTTTCTTT. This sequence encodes CASRMEGDTEAFF. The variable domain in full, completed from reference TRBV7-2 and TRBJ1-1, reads GAGVSQSPSNKVTEKGKDVELRCDPISGHTALYWYRQSLGQGLEFLIYFQGNSAPDKSGLPSDRFSAERTGGSVSTLTIQRTQQEDSAVYLCASRMEGDTEAFFGQGTRLTVV.

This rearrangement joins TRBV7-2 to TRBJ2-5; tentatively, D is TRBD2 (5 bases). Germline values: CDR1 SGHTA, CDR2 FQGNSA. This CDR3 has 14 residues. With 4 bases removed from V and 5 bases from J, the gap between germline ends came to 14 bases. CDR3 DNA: TGTGCCAGCAGCTGGACCCAAACGGGGGAGACCCAGTACTTC. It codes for CASSWTQTGETQYF. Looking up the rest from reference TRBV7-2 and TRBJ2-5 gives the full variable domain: GAGVSQSPSNKVTEKGKDVELRCDPISGHTALYWYRQSLGQGLEFLIYFQGNSAPDKSGLPSDRFSAERTGGSVSTLTIQRTQQEDSAVYLCASSWTQTGETQYFGPGTRLLVL.

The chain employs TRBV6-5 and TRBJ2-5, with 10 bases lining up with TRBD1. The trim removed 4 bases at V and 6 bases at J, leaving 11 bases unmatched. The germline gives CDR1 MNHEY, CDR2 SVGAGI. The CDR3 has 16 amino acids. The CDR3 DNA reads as TGTGCCAGCAGTTCCTCGCGGGGACAGGGGATTAAGACCCAGTACTTC. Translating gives CASSSSRGQGIKTQYF.